The 15 T cell receptor beta chains below all came from one sample that was sequenced in a study of T cell repertoires in ileal Crohn's disease. Time point indicated: neoterminal ileum biopsy at postoperative endoscopy, about 6 months after surgery. This table comes from immunoSEQ multiplex PCR, and its TCRdb copy is limited to in-frame clones, with some not included. The sample has around 10,000 clones, around 75% seen once. Material for sequencing was ileal tissue. These TCRs come from an adult with Crohn's disease.

This chain connects TRBV18 to TRBJ1-4; TRBD1 is a possible D gene (5 bases). V lost 3 bases and J lost 7, with 12 bases in between. Germline V CDR1 and CDR2: KGHSH, LQKENI. The CDR3 has 14 amino acids. The CDR3 sequence: CASSPPGETEKLFF. The CDR3 DNA follows: TGTGCCAGCTCACCGCCGGGGGAGACTGAAAAACTGTTTTTT. Full variable domain (remainder filled in from reference TRBV18 and TRBJ1-4): NAGVMQNPRHLVRRRGQEARLRCSPMKGHSHVYWYRQLPEEGLKFMVYLQKENIIDESGMPKERFSAEFPKEGPSILRIQQVVRGDSAAYFCASSPPGETEKLFFGSGTQLSVL.

The gene calls are TRBV5-4 and TRBJ1-1; TRBD1 is a possible D gene (5 bases). Trimming cost V 4 bases and J 0 bases, with 13 bases left between them. Germline V lookup: CDR1 SGHNT, CDR2 YYREEE (reference sequence). CDR3 length equals 15 residues. The CDR3 sequence: CASSPPRAMNTEAFF. CDR3 sequence (DNA): TGTGCCAGCAGCCCGCCCAGGGCGATGAACACTGAAGCTTTCTTT.

This clone was seen more than once but under ten times. This chain links TRBV19 with TRBJ1-6; D is possibly TRBD1 (6 bases). Germline V CDR1 and CDR2: LNHDA, SQIVND (reference sequence). The CDR3 is 17 residues long. V lost 4 bases to trimming and J lost 0 bases, with 13 bases between them. For the CDR3, the DNA is TGTGCCAGTAGTAAAACAGACAGGAGCTCCTATAATTCACCCCTCCACTTT. Translation gives CASSKTDRSSYNSPLHF.

The chain couples TRBV7-3 to TRBJ2-2; TRBD1 agrees at 8 bases. Losses at the gene ends were 1 base for V and 2 bases for J; bases not matched to a gene: 9. CDR3 size: 18 residues. Germline-derived CDR1 and CDR2 are SGHTA and FQGTGA. The CDR3 is CASSLNRAAGGNTGELFF. CDR3 coding DNA: TGTGCCAGCAGCTTAAATCGGGCGGCAGGGGGCAACACCGGGGAGCTGTTTTTT.

V usage is TRBV7-8 and J usage is TRBJ2-7; tentatively, D is TRBD2 (6 bases). V lost 6 bases, J lost 0 bases, and 18 bases lay in between. Germline V gives CDR1 SGHVS, CDR2 FQNEAQ. This CDR3 region has 16 residues. The CDR3 coding sequence is TGTGCCAGCAGAGGGACTGGGACCCTCGGCTCCTACGAGCAGTACTTC. Encoded protein: CASRGTGTLGSYEQYF.

The rearrangement links TRBV4-3 to TRBJ1-1; the D gene is possibly TRBD1 (5 bases). The germline V and J ends were trimmed by 1 base and 10 bases, with 13 bases remaining between them. Germline V lookup: CDR1 LGHNA, CDR2 YSLEER. This CDR3 comprises 13 residues. CDR3 sequence reads: CASSQGAGRGAFF. The CDR3 coding sequence is TGCGCCAGCAGCCAAGGGGCAGGGCGGGGAGCTTTCTTT.

The genes are TRBV28 and TRBJ1-2; D is perhaps TRBD1 (5 bases). Germline V gene lookup returns CDR1 MDHEN and CDR2 SYDVKM. The CDR3 spans 12 residues. V was shortened by 5 bases and J by 7 bases, with 11 bases between the two germline ends. As DNA, the CDR3 is TGTGCCAGCAGTGGGGGGTCTCTTGGCTACACCTTC. Translating it yields CASSGGSLGYTF.

This clone turned up a few times. This chain links TRBV6-5 with TRBJ1-5, with 9 bases matching TRBD1. Unmatched junction bases numbered 6, after V lost 5 bases and J lost 4 bases. This CDR3 contains 15 residues. Germline CDR1 is MNHEY and CDR2 is SVGAGI. The CDR3 nucleotides read TGTGCCAGCAGTGCCGCCGGGACAGGGAATCAGCCCCAGCATTTT. As protein: CASSAAGTGNQPQHF.

This clone occurred once. The chain employs TRBV18 and TRBJ1-1; D gene ambiguous. This CDR3 is built from 15 residues. Germline CDR1 is KGHSH and CDR2 is LQKENI. Trimming removed 1 base at V and 4 bases at J, with 13 bases between. The CDR3 DNA sequence: TGTGCCAGCTCACCACAACGGGAACGGGGCACTGAAGCTTTCTTT. Amino acid sequence: CASSPQRERGTEAFF.

The V call is TRBV6-5, the J call TRBJ1-2; the match to TRBD1 covers 8 bases. In germline, CDR1 is MNHEY, CDR2 SVGAGI. The CDR3 is 14 residues long. V lost 6 bases to trimming and J lost 7 bases; unmatched junction nucleotides: 10. The CDR3 DNA sequence: TGTGCCAGCAGCTCTAGGACAGGGAATCCTGGCTACACCTTC. Translating gives CASSSRTGNPGYTF.

The chain uses TRBV25-1 and TRBJ2-2; a weak D match, TRBD1 (6 bases). This CDR3 has 14 residues. V lost 4 bases to trimming and J lost 3 bases, with 9 bases between them. Germline V gene lookup returns CDR1 MGHDK and CDR2 SYGVNS. The CDR3 sequence is CASSGTADTGELFF. The CDR3 DNA is TGTGCCAGCAGTGGGACAGCAGACACCGGGGAGCTGTTTTTT.

This sequence joins TRBV15 and TRBJ1-2, with 9 nucleotides matching TRBD1. Germline-derived CDR1 and CDR2 are LNHNV and YYDKDF (reference sequence). The CDR3 contains 19 residues. The junction had 21 bases not matched to a gene; V was cut back by 6 bases and J by 4 bases. CDR3 coding DNA: TGTGCCACCAGGAAATACAGGGGGCAGGGAAGTGGTTATAGCTATGGCTACACCTTC. Translating it yields CATRKYRGQGSGYSYGYTF.

V gene TRBV6-6 combines with J gene TRBJ1-1; D is perhaps TRBD1 (6 bases). This CDR3 is 14 amino acids long. V was trimmed by 1 base and J by 4 bases, leaving 10 bases between them. Germline V gene sequence: CDR1 MNHNY, CDR2 SVGAGI (reference sequence). Here the CDR3 reads CASSYFQQGTEAFF. DNA for the CDR3: TGTGCCAGCAGTTACTTCCAACAGGGCACTGAAGCTTTCTTT.

This clone was observed a single time. The CDR3 loop reads CASSLGQGVGNYGYTF. In nucleotides, the CDR3 is TGTGCCAGCAGCTTGGGACAGGGTGTGGGTAACTATGGCTACACCTTC. The rearrangement uses TRBV11-2 and TRBJ1-2, with 9 bases that match TRBD1. The germline gives CDR1 SGHAT, CDR2 FQNNGV. The CDR3 spans 16 residues. The V segment lost 3 bases and the J segment 1 base; nucleotides outside the gene matches: 6.

The sample holds a few counts of this clone. The gene calls are TRBV4-2 and TRBJ2-7; perhaps TRBD2 as D (5 bases). The CDR3 has 13 amino acids. The V gene lost 1 base and the J gene lost 4 bases, with 8 bases spanning the gap. CDR1 and CDR2 from the germline V gene are LGHNA and YNFKEQ. This CDR3 reads CASSQASKYEQYF. The CDR3, as DNA: TGTGCCAGCAGCCAAGCTAGCAAATACGAGCAGTACTTC.